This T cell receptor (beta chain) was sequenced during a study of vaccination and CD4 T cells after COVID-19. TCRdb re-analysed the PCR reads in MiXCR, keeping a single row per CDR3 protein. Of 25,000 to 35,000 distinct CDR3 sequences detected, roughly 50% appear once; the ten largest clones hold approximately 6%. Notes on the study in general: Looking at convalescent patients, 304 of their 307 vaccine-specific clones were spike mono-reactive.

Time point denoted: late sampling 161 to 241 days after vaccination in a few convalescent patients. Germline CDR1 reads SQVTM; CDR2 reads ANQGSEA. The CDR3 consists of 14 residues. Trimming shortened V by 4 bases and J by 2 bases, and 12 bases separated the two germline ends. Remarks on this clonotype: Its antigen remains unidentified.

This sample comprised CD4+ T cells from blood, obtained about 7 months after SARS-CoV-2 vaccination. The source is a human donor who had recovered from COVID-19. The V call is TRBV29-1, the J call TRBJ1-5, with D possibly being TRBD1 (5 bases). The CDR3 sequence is CSVVVGGGNQPQHF. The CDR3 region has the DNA TGCAGCGTTGTAGTGGGGGGGGGCAATCAGCCCCAGCATTTT.